This TCR beta chain is drawn from a study of blood T cell repertoires in COVID-19. Clinical histories supplied by participants themselves formed the basis of cohort assignment. This clone showed up just a few times. Assay: immunoSEQ multiplex PCR; the TCRdb copy retains only in-frame clones and omits some. The sample contains 150,000 to 200,000 clones, roughly 87% of which appear only once. CDR1 and CDR2 (germline): SGHRS, YFSETQ. The CDR3 extends over 13 amino acids. Deletions cut 2 bases from V and 3 bases from J, with 8 bases between. The V gene is TRBV5-1, the J gene TRBJ2-5, with TRBD1 as a possible D gene (5 bases). The source is a man aged 45-65 years who had recovered from COVID-19. The sample comprised PBMCs or T cells enriched from blood (not recorded which). CDR3 bases: TGCGCCAGCAGCTTTGAAGGGGAAGAGACCCAGTACTTC. This encodes CASSFEGEETQYF.